What follows are 31 T cell receptor beta chains derived from one specimen sequenced in a study of T cell responses to AZD1222 COVID-19 vaccine (dated by TCRdb to about 2021). The receptor library was made with the immunoSEQ multiplex PCR assay. The table comes from immuneACCESS by way of TCRdb, which keeps in-frame sequences with V and J called. Part of the clones is missing from these tables; in studies checked, under half for an unresolved V gene and the rest for unknown reasons. The sample contains 75,000 to 100,000 clones, more than 80% of them found a single time. The ten largest clonotypes hold about 13% of the sample. The label giving this sample's time point can be read as: baseline before first vaccination. This sample comprised peripheral blood, obtained on day 0 of AZD1222 vaccination. These receptors were taken from an adult in good health.

The rearrangement uses TRBV19 and TRBJ2-2, with 8 bases that match TRBD1. V shed 4 bases, J shed 3 bases, and the junction held 1 base outside the gene matches. The CDR3 extends over 14 amino acids. Germline loops: CDR1 LNHDA, CDR2 SQIVND (reference sequence). DNA for the CDR3: TGTGCCAGTAGTAAGACAGGGGACACCGGGGAGCTGTTTTTT. This sequence encodes CASSKTGDTGELFF.

The chain recombines TRBV7-2 with TRBJ1-2, with a tentative D call TRBD1 (6 bases). Deletions cut 2 bases from V and 5 bases from J, with 15 bases between. Germline CDR1 and CDR2: SGHTA and FQGNSA. The CDR3 contains 15 residues. CDR3 in amino acids: CASSLPSARGYGYTF. CDR3 nucleotides: TGTGCCAGCAGCTTACCCTCCGCAAGGGGGTATGGCTACACCTTC.

The chain couples TRBV6-4 to TRBJ2-1; TRBD2 agrees at 8 bases. Trimming at V came to 6 bases and at J to 9 bases, leaving 7 bases not matched to a gene. The germline V gene has CDR1 MRHNA and CDR2 SNTAGT. CDR3 length: 13 residues. The CDR3 here is CASSGTSGGEQFF. CDR3 nucleotides: TGTGCCAGCAGCGGAACCAGCGGGGGTGAGCAGTTCTTC.

This chain connects TRBV3-1 (or the pseudogene TRBV3-2) to TRBJ2-1; 10 bases are a match to TRBD2. Germline values: CDR1 LGHDT, CDR2 YNNKEL (reference sequence). The CDR3 spans 16 residues. Losses at the gene ends were 2 bases for V and 6 bases for J; bases not matched to a gene: 7. CDR3 bases: TGTGCCAGCAGCCAACAACGCCGGACTAGCGGCAATGAGCAGTTCTTC. It is translated as CASSQQRRTSGNEQFF.

The chain is built from TRBV20-1 and TRBJ2-5; 10 positions match TRBD2. CDR1 is DFQATT and CDR2 is SNEGSKA in the germline V gene (reference sequence). This CDR3 has 15 residues. Trimming took 3 bases from V and 4 from J; bases not matched to a gene: 8. The CDR3 protein is CSASWSSGGRETQYF. The CDR3 coding sequence is TGCAGTGCTAGTTGGAGTAGCGGGGGGCGAGAGACCCAGTACTTC.

This rearrangement joins TRBV5-1 to TRBJ2-7, with D perhaps TRBD1 (6 bases). The V end was cut by 4 bases, the J end by 0 bases, with 11 bases between. Germline loops: CDR1 SGHRS, CDR2 YFSETQ. CDR3 length: 14 amino acids. The CDR3, as DNA: TGCGCCAGCAGCGCAGGGGTCAGCTCCTACGAGCAGTACTTC. This sequence encodes CASSAGVSSYEQYF.

The chain carries TRBV25-1 and TRBJ1-6; possible D gene TRBD1, 5 bases. Germline V gene data show CDR1 as MGHDK and CDR2 as SYGVNS. V was trimmed by 6 bases and J by 0 bases, leaving 9 bases between them. The CDR3 is 15 residues long. Here the CDR3 reads CASREGSSYNSPLHF. Written as DNA, the CDR3 is TGTGCCAGCAGAGAGGGGAGCTCCTATAATTCACCCCTCCACTTT.

The chain has TRBV18 and TRBJ1-6; 8 bases match TRBD1. The V gene end was trimmed by 4 bases and the J gene end by 8 bases; junction bases not matched to a gene: 7. Germline CDR1 is KGHSH and CDR2 is LQKENI. The CDR3 is 15 residues long. CDR3 loop: CASSRTGFQDSPLHF. The CDR3 coding sequence is TGTGCCAGCTCACGGACAGGGTTCCAAGATTCACCCCTCCACTTT. Full variable domain (outside the CDR3, taken from reference TRBV18 and TRBJ1-6): NAGVMQNPRHLVRRRGQEARLRCSPMKGHSHVYWYRQLPEEGLKFMVYLQKENIIDESGMPKERFSAEFPKEGPSILRIQQVVRGDSAAYFCASSRTGFQDSPLHFGNGTRLTVT.

The chain uses TRBV19 and TRBJ1-1; 8 bases map to TRBD1. The junction had 8 bases not matched to a gene; V was cut back by 4 bases and J by 1 base. Germline CDR1 LNHDA, CDR2 SQIVND (reference sequence). CDR3 length: 16 residues. The CDR3 DNA sequence: TGTGCCAGTAGTACTCAGGGGGCTGGGGGGAACACTGAAGCTTTCTTT. Its translation: CASSTQGAGGNTEAFF.

The table lists this clone with a count of one. This chain uses TRBV11-2 with TRBJ1-2, with no clear D. The V end was cut by 1 base, the J end by 4 bases, with 10 bases between. The CDR3 has 14 amino acids. The germline V gene encodes CDR1 SGHAT and CDR2 FQNNGV. Here the CDR3 DNA reads TGTGCCAGCAGCTTAGTGGCAGTCGGCTATGGCTACACCTTC. This encodes CASSLVAVGYGYTF.

The V gene is TRBV19, the J gene TRBJ1-2; tentatively, D is TRBD1 (6 bases). Per the germline V gene, CDR1 is LNHDA and CDR2 is SQIVND (reference sequence). Trimming shortened V by 5 bases and J by 4 bases, and 17 bases separated the two germline ends. The CDR3 runs to 15 residues. Here the CDR3 DNA reads TGTGCCAGTAGTCGACAGGCGGAACCCTCCTATGGCTACACCTTC. Translation gives CASSRQAEPSYGYTF.

The chain's CDR3 is CASSLGHQGYGYTF. CDR3 bases: TGTGCCAGCAGTTTAGGCCACCAAGGCTATGGCTACACCTTC. The chain combines TRBV27 with TRBJ1-2; D is ambiguous. Per germline, CDR1 MNHEY and CDR2 SMNVEV (reference sequence). V was shortened by 2 bases and J by 4 bases, with 11 bases between the two germline ends. CDR3 length equals 14 residues.

J is TRBJ1-2 and V is TRBV18; 10 bases line up with TRBD1. CDR3 length: 16 amino acids. The V gene end was trimmed by 2 bases and the J gene end by 4 bases; junction bases not matched to a gene: 7. The germline CDR1 and CDR2 sequences are KGHSH and LQKENI. The CDR3 is CASSPGTGVYVYGYTF. CDR3 nucleotides: TGTGCCAGCTCACCAGGGACAGGGGTCTATGTCTATGGCTACACCTTC.

This chain uses TRBV28 with TRBJ1-5; weak D call: TRBD1 (6 bases). V lost 3 bases and J 1 base, leaving 10 bases between the germline ends. This CDR3 spans 15 amino acids. Germline V lookup: CDR1 MDHEN, CDR2 SYDVKM. This CDR3 reads CASSLTGLSNQPQHF. The CDR3 DNA follows: TGTGCCAGCAGTTTGACAGGTCTCAGCAATCAGCCCCAGCATTTT.

Here the CDR3 reads CAISGHRDTEAFF. DNA for the CDR3: TGTGCCATCAGTGGCCATCGCGACACTGAAGCTTTCTTT. V gene TRBV10-3 combines with J gene TRBJ1-1; D gene uncertain. Germline-derived CDR1 and CDR2 are ENHRY and SYGVKD. This CDR3 region has 13 residues. The V gene lost 4 bases and the J gene lost 3 bases, with 9 bases spanning the gap.

The chain has TRBV9 and TRBJ1-3; D not certain. CDR1 and CDR2 (germline): SGDLS, YYNGEE. CDR3 length equals 16 residues. V dropped 0 bases and J dropped 2 bases, with 12 bases sitting between them. The CDR3 DNA sequence: TGTGCCAGCAGCGTAGCTCTCCCAGCGACTGGAAACACCATATATTTT. It codes for CASSVALPATGNTIYF.

In its sample, this clone was seen once. V gene TRBV10-3 combines with J gene TRBJ2-2; 16 nucleotides agree with TRBD2. The germline gives CDR1 ENHRY, CDR2 SYGVKD. The CDR3 loop spans 18 amino acids. V trimming: 6 bases; J trimming: 5 bases; junction bases outside the gene matches: 9. This CDR3 reads CAIRAGTSGGARTGELFF. CDR3 coding DNA: TGTGCCATCAGGGCCGGGACTAGCGGGGGGGCTAGGACCGGGGAGCTGTTTTTT.

The chain carries TRBV15 and TRBJ1-6; D is possibly TRBD1 (5 bases). Germline assignment: CDR1 LNHNV and CDR2 YYDKDF (reference sequence). Trimming cost V 1 base and J 5 bases, with 18 bases left between them. The CDR3 length is 18 residues. The CDR3 nucleotides read TGTGCCACCAGCAGAGGCCCCGTAGGGAGGGGTGATAATTCACCCCTCCACTTT. This encodes CATSRGPVGRGDNSPLHF.

A word on this clone: An end of the junction does not agree with germline; a read error may underlie this. V is TRBV11-3 and J is TRBJ2-3; 14 bases fit TRBD2. The germline gives CDR1 SGHNT, CDR2 YENEEA. The CDR3 length is 20 residues. CDR3 bases: TGTGCCAGCAGCGTAGAACGACTAGCGGGGGGGCCGTATGTCACAGATACGCAGTATTTT. Its protein product is CASSVERLAGGPYVTDTQYF.

The rearrangement uses TRBV28 and TRBJ2-5, with D possibly TRBD1 on 5 matching bases. Germline V gene data show CDR1 as MDHEN and CDR2 as SYDVKM. Trimming removed 3 bases from V and 6 bases from J, with 11 bases in between. This CDR3 is 13 amino acids long. The CDR3 nucleotides are TGTGCCAGCAGTTTTTTTCTGGGGCAGACCCAGTACTTC. Protein sequence: CASSFFLGQTQYF.

This clone was seen a handful of times. This rearrangement joins TRBV30 to TRBJ2-2, with 8 nucleotides matching TRBD2. With 6 bases clipped from V and 5 bases from J, the junction kept 8 bases outside the gene matches. This CDR3 has 14 amino acids. The germline CDR1 and CDR2 sequences are GTSNPN and SVGIG (reference sequence). The CDR3 bases are TGTGCCTGTAATCGACTAGCGAGAACCGGGGAGCTGTTTTTT. Protein sequence: CACNRLARTGELFF.

The chain links TRBV5-1 to TRBJ2-1, with 14 bases that match TRBD2. Looked up from germline, CDR1 is SGHRS and CDR2 is YFSETQ. After removal of 1 base from V and 4 bases from J, the junction contained 4 bases not matched to a gene. The CDR3 runs to 17 residues. Here the CDR3 reads CASSLRTSGGPYNEQFF. CDR3 DNA sequence: TGCGCCAGCAGCTTGAGGACTAGCGGGGGGCCTTACAATGAGCAGTTCTTC.

V gene TRBV30 combines with J gene TRBJ1-1; D unclear. V lost 2 bases and J 7 bases, leaving 8 bases between the germline ends. The CDR3 consists of 11 residues. Germline V gene data show CDR1 as GTSNPN and CDR2 as SVGIG (reference sequence). The CDR3 is CAWSREGEAFF. CDR3 in DNA: TGTGCCTGGAGTAGAGAGGGTGAAGCTTTCTTT.

This sequence joins TRBV5-5 and TRBJ1-5; possible D gene TRBD1, 5 bases. The germline V gene has CDR1 SGHKS and CDR2 YYEKEE (reference sequence). The CDR3 runs 15 residues. With 0 bases removed from V and 5 bases from J, the gap between germline ends came to 12 bases. Written as DNA, the CDR3 is TGTGCCAGCAGCTTGGCGGGGCTAAGGGATCAGCCCCAGCATTTT. Translation gives CASSLAGLRDQPQHF.

The rearrangement joins TRBV5-5 to TRBJ1-2, with D unclear. The V end lost 5 bases, the J end lost 6 bases, and 17 bases lay between the germline ends. This CDR3 is built from 14 residues. Germline-derived CDR1 and CDR2 are SGHKS and YYEKEE (reference sequence). The CDR3 DNA sequence: TGTGCCAGCAGAAGCTTAGCCTCGGGCGATGGCTACACCTTC. It specifies CASRSLASGDGYTF.

The V gene is TRBV7-9, the J gene TRBJ1-1, with D uncertain. The V end was cut by 2 bases, the J end by 6 bases, with 13 bases between. The CDR3 has 14 amino acids. Per germline, CDR1 SEHNR and CDR2 FQNEAQ (reference sequence). DNA for the CDR3: TGTGCCAGCAGCTTACACCCGAGAAACTCTGAAGCTTTCTTT. Translated: CASSLHPRNSEAFF. Full variable domain (remainder filled in from reference TRBV7-9 and TRBJ1-1): DTGVSQNPRHKITKRGQNVTFRCDPISEHNRLYWYRQTLGQGPEFLTYFQNEAQLEKSRLLSDRFSAERPKGSFSTLEIQRTEQGDSAMYLCASSLHPRNSEAFFGQGTRLTVV.

This clone was seen just once. This chain connects TRBV19 to TRBJ1-2, with TRBD1 as a possible D gene (5 bases). The CDR3 totals 10 residues. The germline CDR1 and CDR2 sequences are LNHDA and SQIVND (reference sequence). The V gene lost 10 bases and the J gene lost 8 bases, with 11 bases spanning the gap. CDR3 protein: CATQGDGYTF. The CDR3 DNA sequence: TGTGCCACTCAGGGTGACGGCTACACCTTC.

The rearrangement uses TRBV11-2 and TRBJ1-3; D is possibly TRBD1 (5 bases). Per the germline V gene, CDR1 is SGHAT and CDR2 is FQNNGV. The CDR3 loop spans 16 amino acids. Trimming took 5 bases from V and 4 from J, leaving 18 bases between them. CDR3 DNA: TGTGCCAGCAGCCCCCTGAGGGGACGCGTAGGAAACACCATATATTTT. Translating it yields CASSPLRGRVGNTIYF. Combining the CDR3 with reference TRBV11-2 and TRBJ1-3 gives the whole variable domain EAGVAQSPRYKIIEKRQSVAFWCNPISGHATLYWYQQILGQGPKLLIQFQNNGVVDDSQLPKDRFSAERLKGVDSTLKIQPAKLEDSAVYLCASSPLRGRVGNTIYFGEGSWLTVV.

In DNA form, the CDR3 reads TGTGCCTGGAGCCGGGGTGGGGACGAGCAGTACTTC. Protein sequence: CAWSRGGDEQYF. V is TRBV30 and J is TRBJ2-7; D is possibly TRBD2 (5 bases). This CDR3 region has 12 residues. V was pared by 3 bases and J by 5 bases, with 11 bases between. CDR1 is GTSNPN and CDR2 is SVGIG in the germline V gene (reference sequence).

In this sample, this clone turned up once. This chain uses TRBV7-2 with TRBJ1-1, with a weak D call TRBD1 (6 bases). The V end lost 10 bases, the J end lost 0 bases, and 18 bases lay between the germline ends. The CDR3 runs 15 residues. In germline, CDR1 is SGHTA, CDR2 FQGNSA. The DNA for the CDR3 is TGTGCCACCAAGGGGAGGCAGGGGATGAACACTGAAGCTTTCTTT. It is translated as CATKGRQGMNTEAFF.

The CDR3 DNA reads TGTGCCAGCCGGGGGAGGACAGGGTTTCTTTACGAGCAGTACTTC. It yields the protein CASRGRTGFLYEQYF. The chain couples TRBV6-5 to TRBJ2-7; TRBD1 agrees at 8 bases. In germline, CDR1 is MNHEY, CDR2 SVGAGI. V lost 8 bases, J lost 4 bases, and 13 bases stayed unmatched. The CDR3 consists of 15 residues.